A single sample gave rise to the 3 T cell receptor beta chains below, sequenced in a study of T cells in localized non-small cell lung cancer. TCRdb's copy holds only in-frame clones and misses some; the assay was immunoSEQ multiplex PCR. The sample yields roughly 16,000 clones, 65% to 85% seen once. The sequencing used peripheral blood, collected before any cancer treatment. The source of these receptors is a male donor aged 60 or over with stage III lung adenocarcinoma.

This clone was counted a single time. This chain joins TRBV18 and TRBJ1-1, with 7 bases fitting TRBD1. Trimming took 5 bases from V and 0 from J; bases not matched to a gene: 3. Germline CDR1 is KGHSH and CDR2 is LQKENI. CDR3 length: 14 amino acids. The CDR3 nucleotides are TGTGCCAGCTCAATACAGGGGATGAACACTGAAGCTTTCTTT. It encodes CASSIQGMNTEAFF. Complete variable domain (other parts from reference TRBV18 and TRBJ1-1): NAGVMQNPRHLVRRRGQEARLRCSPMKGHSHVYWYRQLPEEGLKFMVYLQKENIIDESGMPKERFSAEFPKEGPSILRIQQVVRGDSAAYFCASSIQGMNTEAFFGQGTRLTVV.

This CDR3 reads CASSLGGPETQYF. CDR3 nucleotide sequence: TGCGCCAGCAGCTTGGGGGGGCCGGAGACCCAGTACTTC. The chain has TRBV5-1 and TRBJ2-5; tentatively, D is TRBD1 (6 bases). CDR3 length: 13 amino acids. Trimming left V 0 bases short and J 5 bases short, with 8 bases between. CDR1 is SGHRS, CDR2 YFSETQ, per germline.

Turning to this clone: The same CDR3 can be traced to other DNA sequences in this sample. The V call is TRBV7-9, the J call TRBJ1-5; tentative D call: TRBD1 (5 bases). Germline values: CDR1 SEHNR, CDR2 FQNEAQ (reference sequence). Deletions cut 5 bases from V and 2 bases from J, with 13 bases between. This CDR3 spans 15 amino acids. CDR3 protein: CASSLLGDGNQPQHF. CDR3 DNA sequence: TGTGCCAGCAGCCTACTTGGGGACGGCAATCAGCCCCAGCATTTT.